This entry lists 20 T cell receptor beta chains sequenced from one sample in a study of T cells of healthy individuals. TCRdb re-called the 5' RACE reads through MiXCR, storing one row per CDR3 protein. The data show about 82,000 distinct CDR3 sequences, about 5.5% seen once. The origin of the receptors is a female donor in good health.

This sequence joins TRBV6-2 or TRBV6-3 and TRBJ2-3; D is unresolved. Germline V gene data show CDR1 as MNHEY and CDR2 as SVGEGT. The CDR3 extends over 16 amino acids. Trimming took 0 bases from V and 0 from J, leaving 10 bases between them. The DNA for the CDR3 is TGTGCCAGCAGTTACTCACGGAGAACTAGCACAGATACGCAGTATTTT. This encodes CASSYSRRTSTDTQYF.

The sample holds many counts of this clonotype. V is TRBV20-1 and J is TRBJ2-2; D might be TRBD1 (6 bases). Germline CDR1 DFQATT, CDR2 SNEGSKA (reference sequence). Trimming took 0 bases from V and 4 from J, leaving 15 bases between them. This CDR3 is 16 amino acids long. The CDR3, as DNA: TGCAGTGCTAGAGATCGAGGTACAGGGCGCACCGGGGAGCTGTTTTTT. Translated: CSARDRGTGRTGELFF.

The chain couples TRBV6-2 or TRBV6-3 to TRBJ2-1, with D perhaps assigned TRBD1 or TRBD2 (5 bases each). The V end was cut by 2 bases, the J end by 2 bases, with 13 bases between. The CDR3 loop spans 16 amino acids. CDR1 and CDR2 from the germline V gene are MNHEY and SVGEGT. The CDR3 here is CASSYVLGPPYNEQFF. The CDR3 coding sequence is TGTGCCAGCAGTTACGTACTGGGACCACCCTACAATGAGCAGTTCTTC.

This clonotype occurred many times. The CDR3 DNA is TGCAGTGCTCGCATGGGGCTAGCGGTTTCCGAGCAGTACTTC. This gives the protein CSARMGLAVSEQYF. V and J are TRBV20-1 and TRBJ2-7; 7 bases align to TRBD2. Germline V gives CDR1 DFQATT, CDR2 SNEGSKA (reference sequence). This CDR3 is 14 amino acids long. V lost 5 bases to trimming and J lost 6 bases; unmatched junction nucleotides: 13.

This clonotype has ten or more counts. The gene calls are TRBV12-3 or TRBV12-4 and TRBJ1-1, with a possible D match to TRBD1 (6 bases). The CDR3 is 15 amino acids. Between the trimmed V and J ends, which lost 2 bases and 4 bases, there was a span of 14 bases. The CDR3 is CASSLIGGGATEAFF. CDR3 bases: TGTGCCAGCAGTTTAATAGGGGGTGGGGCCACTGAAGCTTTCTTT.

This clonotype was seen at least ten times. V gene TRBV4-2 combines with J gene TRBJ2-1; 12 bases map to TRBD2. V shed 4 bases, J shed 8 bases, and the junction held 6 bases outside the gene matches. This CDR3 has 15 amino acids. Looked up from germline, CDR1 is LGHNA and CDR2 is YNFKEQ. In DNA form, the CDR3 reads TGTGCCAGCAGCCCCCCTAGCGGGAGGGCCCATGAGCAGTTCTTC. Translating it yields CASSPPSGRAHEQFF.

This clonotype was recorded only once. The chain carries TRBV7-2 and TRBJ2-3; TRBD2 aligns across 8 bases. Per the germline V gene, CDR1 is SGHTA and CDR2 is FQGNSA. CDR3 length equals 15 residues. The V segment lost 3 bases and the J segment 5 bases; nucleotides outside the gene matches: 7. The CDR3 bases are TGTGCCAGCAGCTTGATGACGGGAGGGGGAGATACGCAGTATTTT. Its translation is CASSLMTGGGDTQYF.

This clonotype was seen repeatedly, ten times or more. Germline and junction disagree at one end, which may indicate a read error. The chain is built from TRBV20-1 and TRBJ1-1; TRBD1 is a possible D gene (5 bases). Germline-derived CDR1 and CDR2 are DFQATT and SNEGSKA (reference sequence). The CDR3 sequence is 14 residues long. The CDR3 protein is CSPLPPGTNIEAFF. The CDR3 bases are TGCAGCCCTCTCCCCCCGGGGACCAACATTGAAGCTTTCTTT.

The chain carries TRBV5-5 and TRBJ2-2; 7 nucleotides agree with TRBD2. The V segment lost 6 bases and the J segment 5 bases; nucleotides outside the gene matches: 4. Looked up from germline, CDR1 is SGHKS and CDR2 is YYEKEE (reference sequence). The CDR3 length is 13 residues. As DNA, the CDR3 is TGTGCCAGCAATTTGGGAGGGACCGGGGAGCTGTTTTTT. Amino acid sequence: CASNLGGTGELFF.

The table lists this clonotype with many counts. V is TRBV7-9 and J is TRBJ2-2; D unclear. The length of the CDR3 is 14 residues. V was pared by 2 bases and J by 4 bases, with 8 bases between. Germline CDR1 is SEHNR and CDR2 is FQNEAQ (reference sequence). The DNA of the CDR3 is TGTGCCAGCAGCTTACGAGGAATCACCGGGGAGCTGTTTTTT. It codes for CASSLRGITGELFF.

This clonotype was picked up many times. The chain uses TRBV19 and TRBJ2-2, with 9 nucleotides matching TRBD2. Germline CDR1 and CDR2: LNHDA and SQIVND (reference sequence). The CDR3 runs 14 residues. V shed 10 bases, J shed 0 bases, and the junction held 3 bases outside the gene matches. The CDR3 nucleotides read TGTGCCATTTCTAGCGGGGCGAACACCGGGGAGCTGTTTTTT. It codes for CAISSGANTGELFF. Drawing the rest from reference TRBV19 and TRBJ2-2, the complete variable domain is DGGITQSPKYLFRKEGQNVTLSCEQNLNHDAMYWYRQDPGQGLRLIYYSQIVNDFQKGDIAEGYSVSREKKESFPLTVTSAQKNPTAFYLCAISSGANTGELFFGEGSRLTVL.

This clonotype was seen at least ten times. The chain recombines TRBV29-1 with TRBJ2-1; D is perhaps TRBD2 (5 bases). Germline lookup yields CDR1 SQVTM and CDR2 ANQGSEA. The V end was cut by 4 bases, the J end by 5 bases, with 12 bases between. CDR3 size: 13 residues. In nucleotides, the CDR3 is TGCAGCGTTGCCCAGCGGAGCAACAATGAGCAGTTCTTC. Amino acid sequence: CSVAQRSNNEQFF.

This clonotype was observed at least ten times. The V gene is TRBV20-1, the J gene TRBJ1-2, with D possibly TRBD1 on 5 matching bases. The ends were cut back, 0 bases at V and 8 bases at J, with 19 bases in the middle. Germline-derived CDR1 and CDR2 are DFQATT and SNEGSKA (reference sequence). The CDR3 consists of 15 residues. The CDR3 nucleotides read TGCAGTGCTAGAGATAATCGTCCGGGGTCAGGGGGCTACACCTTC. Its translation: CSARDNRPGSGGYTF.

In this sample, this clonotype turned up many times. This chain joins TRBV4-3 and TRBJ1-2; D gene unclear. There are 15 residues in the CDR3. V was clipped by 0 bases and J by 4 bases, with 12 bases between them. Germline CDR1 reads LGHNA; CDR2 reads YSLEER. The CDR3 region is CASSQDWGGIYGYTF. DNA of the CDR3: TGCGCCAGCAGCCAAGATTGGGGAGGGATCTATGGCTACACCTTC.

This clonotype was seen ten or more times. The rearrangement uses TRBV2 and TRBJ2-1, with TRBD1 as a possible D gene (6 bases). The V gene's germline CDR1 is SNHLY and CDR2 FYNNEI. The CDR3 covers 17 residues. Trimming stripped 6 bases from V and 7 bases from J, with 25 bases between. The CDR3 DNA is TGTGCCAGCAGCCGTCCCCGGCAGGGGATGGGAACTAATGAGCAGTTCTTC. Translated, it gives CASSRPRQGMGTNEQFF.

This clonotype was picked up a small number of times. The V and J genes are TRBV5-1 and TRBJ2-3, with 9 bases matching TRBD2. CDR3 length: 16 residues. The germline gives CDR1 SGHRS, CDR2 YFSETQ. The V segment lost 0 bases and the J segment 0 bases; nucleotides outside the gene matches: 2. Here the CDR3 DNA reads TGCGCCAGCAGCTTGGTCCTAGCGGGGAGCACAGATACGCAGTATTTT. Its translation is CASSLVLAGSTDTQYF. The full variable domain, with the rest looked up from reference TRBV5-1 and TRBJ2-3, is KAGVTQTPRYLIKTRGQQVTLSCSPISGHRSVSWYQQTPGQGLQFLFEYFSETQRNKGNFPGRFSGRQFSNSRSEMNVSTLELGDSALYLCASSLVLAGSTDTQYFGPGTRLTVL.

This clonotype was detected ten times or more. The CDR3 sequence: CASSDGGTGAYEQYF. The CDR3, as DNA: TGTGCCAGCAGTGACGGGGGGACAGGGGCCTACGAGCAGTACTTC. The chain recombines TRBV6-1 with TRBJ2-7; the match to TRBD1 covers 10 bases. This CDR3 comprises 15 residues. V gave up 3 bases and J gave up 2 bases; unmatched junction bases: 4. Germline V CDR1 and CDR2: MNHNS, SASEGT.

This clonotype was counted at least ten times. The chain uses TRBV12-3 or TRBV12-4 and TRBJ1-2; D uncertain. CDR3 size: 13 residues. Trimming stripped 3 bases from V and 8 bases from J, with 13 bases between. CDR3 sequence (DNA): TGTGCCAGCAGTTTCAAGAGGTTACGGGGCTACACCTTC. This sequence encodes CASSFKRLRGYTF.

This clonotype has at least ten counts. The CDR3 here is CSARPRTSGNSYEQYF. As DNA, the CDR3 is TGCAGTGCTAGACCCAGGACTAGCGGGAATTCCTACGAGCAGTACTTC. The chain links TRBV20-1 to TRBJ2-7, with TRBD2 matching 12 bases. Germline-derived CDR1 and CDR2 are DFQATT and SNEGSKA (reference sequence). The CDR3 runs to 16 residues. V lost 2 bases and J lost 1; bases outside the gene matches: 6.

This clonotype was counted only a few times. The CDR3 loop reads CASSLGGGRTTDTQYF. Written as DNA, the CDR3 is TGTGCCAGCAGCTTAGGGGGCGGGAGGACCACAGATACGCAGTATTTT. This chain uses TRBV7-2 with TRBJ2-3; TRBD2 matches 8 bases. Germline loops: CDR1 SGHTA, CDR2 FQGNSA. CDR3 length: 16 residues. The junction had 5 bases not matched to a gene; V was cut back by 1 base and J by 2 bases. The full variable domain, its missing parts supplied by reference TRBV7-2 and TRBJ2-3, is GAGVSQSPSNKVTEKGKDVELRCDPISGHTALYWYRQSLGQGLEFLIYFQGNSAPDKSGLPSDRFSAERTGGSVSTLTIQRTQQEDSAVYLCASSLGGGRTTDTQYFGPGTRLTVL.